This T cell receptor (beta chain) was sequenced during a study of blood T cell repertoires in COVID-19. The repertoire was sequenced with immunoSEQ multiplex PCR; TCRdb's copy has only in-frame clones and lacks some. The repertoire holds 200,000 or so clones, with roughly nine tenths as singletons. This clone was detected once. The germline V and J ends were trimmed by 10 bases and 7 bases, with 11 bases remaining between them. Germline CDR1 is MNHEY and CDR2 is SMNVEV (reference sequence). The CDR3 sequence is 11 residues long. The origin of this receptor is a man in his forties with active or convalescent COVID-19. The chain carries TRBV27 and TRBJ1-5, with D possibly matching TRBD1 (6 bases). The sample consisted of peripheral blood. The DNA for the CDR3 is TGTGCCATCCGGACAGTCCAGCCCCAGCATTTT. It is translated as CAIRTVQPQHF.